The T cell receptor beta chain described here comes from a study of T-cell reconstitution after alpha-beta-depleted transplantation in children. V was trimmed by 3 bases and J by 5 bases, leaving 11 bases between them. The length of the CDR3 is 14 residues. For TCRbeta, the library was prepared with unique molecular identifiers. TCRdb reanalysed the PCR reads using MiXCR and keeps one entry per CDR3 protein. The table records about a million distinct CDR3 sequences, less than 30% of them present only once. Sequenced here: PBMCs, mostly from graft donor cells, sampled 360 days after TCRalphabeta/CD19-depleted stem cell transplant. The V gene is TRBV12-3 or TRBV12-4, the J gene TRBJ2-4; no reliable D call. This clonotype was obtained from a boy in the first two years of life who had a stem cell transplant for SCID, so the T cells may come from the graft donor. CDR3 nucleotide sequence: TGTGCCAGCAGTTTTGGGCAGTCGGAAAACATTCAGTACTTC. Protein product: CASSFGQSENIQYF.